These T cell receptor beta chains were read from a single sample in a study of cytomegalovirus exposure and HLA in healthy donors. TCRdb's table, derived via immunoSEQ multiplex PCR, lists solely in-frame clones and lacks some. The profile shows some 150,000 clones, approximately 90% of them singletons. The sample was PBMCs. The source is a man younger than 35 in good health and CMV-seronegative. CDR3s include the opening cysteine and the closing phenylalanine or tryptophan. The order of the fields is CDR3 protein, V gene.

cdr3_aa: CASSQDGRAGFFEQFF
v_call: TRBV4-3

cdr3_aa: CASSERTSGAYNEQFF
v_call: TRBV11-3

cdr3_aa: CASGFGLPNQPQHF
v_call: TRBV19

cdr3_aa: CASSTVQTQEGYTF
v_call: TRBV2

cdr3_aa: CASSTGQGIAGGQYF
v_call: TRBV5-1

cdr3_aa: CASSLGTGGVGYTF
v_call: TRBV7-2

cdr3_aa: CASSLGREGPYEQYF
v_call: TRBV13

cdr3_aa: CASSGQEVYGYTF
v_call: TRBV7-9

cdr3_aa: CASSLLNQPQHF
v_call: TRBV28

cdr3_aa: CASSVSASGSVEQYF
v_call: TRBV19

cdr3_aa: CASSLGQRTEKLFF
v_call: TRBV7-9

cdr3_aa: CASQGDNSYEQYF
v_call: TRBV19

cdr3_aa: CASSPGVSGGSSTDTQYF
v_call: TRBV11-3

cdr3_aa: CATLRTGTGTIGYTF
v_call: TRBV19

cdr3_aa: CASRLIRDERAYLSEAFF
v_call: TRBV12-2

cdr3_aa: CASSLDRGWTGELFF
v_call: TRBV28

cdr3_aa: CASSPPTGYQETQYF
v_call: TRBV18

cdr3_aa: CASSPGASGRGEQFF
v_call: TRBV9

cdr3_aa: CASSPQAGETQYF
v_call: TRBV5-1

cdr3_aa: CASSNRDISNQPQHF
v_call: TRBV21-1

cdr3_aa: CASSIRGSANYGYTF
v_call: TRBV19

cdr3_aa: CASSGRGRATNEKLFF
v_call: TRBV6-1

cdr3_aa: CASSQQGTEAFF
v_call: TRBV27

cdr3_aa: CASSQGGGSYNEQFF
v_call: TRBV5-1

cdr3_aa: CASSSDPGMQFF
v_call: TRBV7-8

cdr3_aa: CSVVRGMNTEAFF
v_call: TRBV29-1

cdr3_aa: CASSLQESTNEKLFF
v_call: TRBV5-4

cdr3_aa: CASSQGWGGARTEAFF
v_call: TRBV4-1

cdr3_aa: CASSPAAGSYNEQFF
v_call: TRBV11-3

cdr3_aa: CASSRQGGGQPQHF
v_call: TRBV27

cdr3_aa: CSAKTGADTQYF
v_call: TRBV29-1

cdr3_aa: CASSPSTGTGLTNYGYTF
v_call: TRBV5-1

cdr3_aa: CASSPSRQPQHF
v_call: TRBV18

cdr3_aa: CASIIRGTGGNEKLFF
v_call: TRBV4-1

cdr3_aa: CASSDNRHYEQYF
v_call: TRBV2

cdr3_aa: CASSQDRNQPQHF
v_call: TRBV11-2